This T cell receptor (beta chain) was documented in a study of T cells after yellow fever vaccination. Whole-study results and caveats: Peaking on day 5 versus 15, the secondary response was faster but weaker.

MiXCR was run by TCRdb on the 5' RACE reads, yielding one entry per CDR3 protein. The sample contains over 300,000 distinct CDR3 sequences, about 4% of which appear only once. This clonotype was counted between two and nine times. Its antigen is not identified. Trimming at V came to 6 bases and at J to 5 bases, leaving 9 bases not matched to a gene. The germline V gene has CDR1 DFQATT and CDR2 SNEGSKA (reference sequence). CDR3 length: 14 residues. This material consisted of PBMCs, taken 5 days after the yellow fever booster vaccination. This chain joins TRBV20-1 and TRBJ1-4; TRBD1 matches 7 bases. The TCR originated in a man younger than 35 who received the YFV17D yellow fever vaccine. The CDR3 DNA sequence: TGCAGTGCGCGTAGGCCGACAGGGAATGAAAAACTGTTTTTT. Translation: CSARRPTGNEKLFF.